This entry is about one TCR beta chain. These data belong to a study of blood T cell repertoires in COVID-19. At the level of the study: Acute and convalescent COVID-19 specimens originated in the United States, Italy and Spain. PBMCs, B-cell-depleted T cells, or T cells provided the cDNA or gDNA that made up the material.

As processed by the authors: Estimation of nucleated cell counts was performed using reference gene primer amplification. Measured with immunoSEQ multiplex PCR; TCRdb has only the in-frame clones, and not every one. V and J calls and clone size are those listed in that table; D and trimming were worked out from the DNA. The sample comprises about 170,000 clones, approximately 86% of which are singletons, and 2% to 3% rests with the top ten. Seattle patients were enrolled while actively infected and followed longitudinally. V lost 3 bases, J lost 2 bases, and 19 bases lay in between. CDR1 and CDR2 from the germline V gene are MGHDK and SYGVNS. This CDR3 spans 17 amino acids.

The sequence was collected from a woman over 75 with COVID-19, enrolled during active disease. The sequenced sample was peripheral blood. The V and J genes are TRBV25-1 and TRBJ1-2, with a weak D call TRBD1 (6 bases). CDR3 nucleotides: TGTGCCAGCAGTGATCTGGACAGCACCCTCCAGAACTATGGCTACACCTTC. Encoded protein: CASSDLDSTLQNYGYTF.